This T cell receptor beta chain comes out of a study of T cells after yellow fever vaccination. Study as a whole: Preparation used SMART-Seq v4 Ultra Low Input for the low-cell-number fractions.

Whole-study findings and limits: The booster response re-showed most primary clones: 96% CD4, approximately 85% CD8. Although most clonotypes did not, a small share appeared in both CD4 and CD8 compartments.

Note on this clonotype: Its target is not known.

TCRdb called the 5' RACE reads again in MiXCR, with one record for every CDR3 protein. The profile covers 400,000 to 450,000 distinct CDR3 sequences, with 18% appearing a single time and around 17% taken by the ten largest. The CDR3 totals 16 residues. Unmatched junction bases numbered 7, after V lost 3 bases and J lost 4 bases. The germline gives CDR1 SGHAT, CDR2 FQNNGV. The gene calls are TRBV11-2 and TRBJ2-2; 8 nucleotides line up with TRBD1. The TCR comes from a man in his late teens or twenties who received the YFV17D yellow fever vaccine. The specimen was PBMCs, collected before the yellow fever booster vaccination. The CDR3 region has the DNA TGTGCCAGCAGCTTGTCTACAGGGGGGTTCACCGGGGAGCTGTTTTTT. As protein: CASSLSTGGFTGELFF.